The sequence of this T cell receptor (beta chain) was determined in a study of blood T cell repertoires in COVID-19. CDR3 length equals 15 residues. Germline CDR1 SGHTA, CDR2 FQGNSA. J was trimmed by 5 bases and V by 5 bases; bases with no gene match: 7. During active infection, Seattle patients enrolled and were then monitored through disease. This clone was counted a few times. The assay was immunoSEQ multiplex PCR, and TCRdb's table has in-frame clones only and misses some. The profile shows approximately 120,000 clones, around 70% of them singletons. Sequencing was performed on peripheral blood. This TCR came from a man aged 80 or over with COVID-19, enrolled during active disease. This chain links TRBV7-2 with TRBJ1-5; 9 nucleotides align to TRBD1. CDR3 sequence reads: CASSGTGGAYQPQHF. The DNA of the CDR3 is TGTGCCAGCAGCGGAACAGGGGGCGCCTATCAGCCCCAGCATTTT.